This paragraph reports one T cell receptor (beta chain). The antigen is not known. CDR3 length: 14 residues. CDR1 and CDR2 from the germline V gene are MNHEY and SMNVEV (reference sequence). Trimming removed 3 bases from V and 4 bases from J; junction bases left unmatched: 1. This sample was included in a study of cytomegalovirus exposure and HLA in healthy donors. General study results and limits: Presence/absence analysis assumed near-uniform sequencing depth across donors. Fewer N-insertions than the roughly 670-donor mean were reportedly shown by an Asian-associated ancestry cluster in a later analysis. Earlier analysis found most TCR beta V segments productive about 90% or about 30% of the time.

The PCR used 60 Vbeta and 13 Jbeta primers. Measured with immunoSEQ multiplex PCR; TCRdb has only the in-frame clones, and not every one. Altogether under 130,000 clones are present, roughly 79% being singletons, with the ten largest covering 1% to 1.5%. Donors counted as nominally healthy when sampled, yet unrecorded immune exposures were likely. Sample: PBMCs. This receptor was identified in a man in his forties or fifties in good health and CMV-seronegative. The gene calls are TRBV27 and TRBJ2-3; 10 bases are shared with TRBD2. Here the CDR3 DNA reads TGTGCCAGCAGTTTCCTAGCGGGGGCAGATACGCAGTATTTT. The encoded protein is CASSFLAGADTQYF.